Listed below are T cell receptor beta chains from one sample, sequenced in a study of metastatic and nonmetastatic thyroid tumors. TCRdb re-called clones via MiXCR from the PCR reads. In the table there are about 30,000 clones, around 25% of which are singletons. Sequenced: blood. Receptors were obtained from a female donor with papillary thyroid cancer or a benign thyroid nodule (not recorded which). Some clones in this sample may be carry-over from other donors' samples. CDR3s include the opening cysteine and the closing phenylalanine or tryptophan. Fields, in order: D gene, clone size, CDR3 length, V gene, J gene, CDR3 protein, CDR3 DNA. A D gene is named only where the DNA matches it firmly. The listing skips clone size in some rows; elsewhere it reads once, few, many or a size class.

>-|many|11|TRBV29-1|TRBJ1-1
CSAPGNTEAFF
TGCAGCGCCCCGGGGAACACTGAAGCTTTCTTT
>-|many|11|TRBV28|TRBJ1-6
CASMTRSPLHF
TGTGCCAGCATGACGAGATCACCCCTCCACTTT
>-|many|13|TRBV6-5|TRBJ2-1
CASSYPGGDEQFF
TGTGCCAGCAGTTACCCCGGTGGCGATGAGCAGTTCTTC
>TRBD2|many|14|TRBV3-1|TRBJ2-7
CASSQSSGSYEQYF
TGTGCCAGCAGCCAATCTAGCGGGAGCTACGAGCAGTACTTC
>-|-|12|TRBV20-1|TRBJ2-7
CSALGLSDEQYF
TGCAGTGCCCTCGGACTCTCCGACGAGCAGTACTTC
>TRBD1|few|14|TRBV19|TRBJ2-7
CASSPGQVSYEQYF
TGTGCCAGTAGTCCCGGACAGGTTTCCTACGAGCAGTACTTC
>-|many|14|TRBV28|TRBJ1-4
CASGLGATNEKLFF
TGTGCCAGCGGCTTAGGTGCAACTAATGAAAAACTGTTTTTT
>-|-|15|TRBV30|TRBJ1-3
CAWSVLGYSGNTIYF
TGTGCCTGGAGTGTACTGGGGTACTCTGGAAACACCATATATTTT
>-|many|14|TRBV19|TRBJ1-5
CASSSGRANQPQHF
TGTGCCAGTAGTTCAGGAAGGGCAAATCAGCCCCAGCATTTT
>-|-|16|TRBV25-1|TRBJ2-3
CASSEEVTVYTDTQYF
TGTGCCAGCAGTGAGGAGGTGACGGTCTACACAGATACGCAGTATTTT
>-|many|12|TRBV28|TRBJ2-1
CASSLEREKQFF
TGTGCCAGCAGTTTAGAACGGGAGAAGCAGTTCTTC
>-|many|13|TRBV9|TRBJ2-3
CASSVGFRDTQYF
TGTGCCAGCAGCGTAGGATTCCGGGATACGCAGTATTTT
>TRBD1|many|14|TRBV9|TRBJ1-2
CASSVGQGGYGYTF
TGTGCCAGCAGCGTAGGACAGGGGGGCTATGGCTACACCTTC
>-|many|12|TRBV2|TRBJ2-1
CASNTAYNEQFF
TGTGCCAGCAACACTGCCTACAATGAGCAGTTCTTC
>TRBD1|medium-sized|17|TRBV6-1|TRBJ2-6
CASRGQPNHSGANVLTF
TGTGCCAGCAGGGGACAGCCAAATCACTCTGGGGCCAACGTCCTGACTTTC
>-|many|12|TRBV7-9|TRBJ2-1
CASSPRLDEQFF
TGTGCCAGCAGCCCCCGACTTGATGAGCAGTTCTTC
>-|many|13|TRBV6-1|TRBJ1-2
CASRNNAGYGYTF
TGTGCCAGCAGGAATAACGCAGGCTATGGCTACACCTTC
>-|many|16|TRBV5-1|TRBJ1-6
CASSLAPQGGNSPLHF
TGCGCCAGCAGCTTGGCCCCACAGGGTGGCAATTCACCCCTCCACTTT
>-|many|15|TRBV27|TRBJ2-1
CASSLGLSLRDEQFF
TGTGCCAGCAGCTTGGGCCTCTCCCTTCGCGATGAGCAGTTCTTC
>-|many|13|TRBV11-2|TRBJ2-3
CASSFWGSDTQYF
TGTGCCAGCAGCTTTTGGGGGTCAGATACGCAGTATTTT
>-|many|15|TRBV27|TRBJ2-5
CASSTLTGRKATQYF
TGTGCCAGCAGTACGCTGACAGGGAGGAAGGCGACCCAGTACTTC
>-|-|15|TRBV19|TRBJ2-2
CASTPGTRITGELFF
TGTGCCAGTACCCCCGGGACACGGATCACCGGGGAGCTGTTTTTT
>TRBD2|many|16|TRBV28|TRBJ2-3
CASSPISGPSADTQYF
TGTGCCAGCAGTCCGATTAGCGGGCCGAGTGCAGATACGCAGTATTTT
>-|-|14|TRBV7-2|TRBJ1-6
CASSLGRMNNEALF
TGTGCCAGCAGCTTAGGCCGGATGAACAATGAAGCTCTCTTT
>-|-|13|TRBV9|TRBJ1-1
CASSVIPDTEAFF
TGTGCCAGCAGCGTAATTCCGGACACTGAAGCTTTCTTT
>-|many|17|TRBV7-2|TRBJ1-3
CASSLGPPGSSGNTIYF
TGTGCCAGCAGCTTGGGACCCCCGGGGAGCTCTGGAAACACCATATATTTT
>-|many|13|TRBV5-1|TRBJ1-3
CASSLDFRNTIYF
TGCGCCAGCAGCTTGGATTTCCGAAACACCATATATTTT
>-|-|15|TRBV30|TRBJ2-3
CAWSTVLQWKDTQYF
TGTGCCTGGAGTACGGTTTTACAGTGGAAAGATACGCAGTATTTT
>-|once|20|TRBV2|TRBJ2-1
CASSEGGGEKRRDRINEQFF
TGTGCCAGCAGTGAAGGGGGCGGGGAAAAAAGGCGGGATAGGATTAATGAGCAGTTCTTC
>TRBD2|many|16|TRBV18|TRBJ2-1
CASSPIGSGVENEQFF
TGTGCCAGCTCACCGATCGGTAGCGGGGTAGAGAATGAGCAGTTCTTC
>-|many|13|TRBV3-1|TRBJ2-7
CASSHRGPYEQYF
TGTGCCAGCAGCCACAGAGGGCCCTACGAGCAGTACTTC
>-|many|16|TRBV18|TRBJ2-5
CASSPRSGRVLETQYF
TGTGCCAGCTCACCACGGTCCGGGAGAGTCTTGGAGACCCAGTACTTC
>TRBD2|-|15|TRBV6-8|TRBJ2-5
CVISTGEGSRETQYF
TGTGTCATCAGCACCGGGGAGGGGAGCCGGGAGACCCAGTACTTC
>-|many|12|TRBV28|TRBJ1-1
CASSLGVGEAFF
TGTGCCAGCAGTTTAGGGGTCGGAGAAGCTTTCTTT
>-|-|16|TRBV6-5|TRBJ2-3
CASSSHRQELRDTLYF
TGTGCCAGCAGTTCCCATCGACAGGAACTCAGAGATACGCTGTATTTT
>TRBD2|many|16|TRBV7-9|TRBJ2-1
CASSLSLAGSYNEQFF
TGTGCCAGCAGCTTATCGCTAGCGGGCTCCTACAATGAGCAGTTCTTC